These 3 T cell receptor beta chains were all obtained from the same sample, sequenced in a study of T cell responses to AZD1222 COVID-19 vaccine. Sequenced by immunoSEQ multiplex PCR; TCRdb stores in-frame clones only, minus some. The sample includes some 200,000 clones, around 92% of them seen just once. Sequenced here: peripheral blood, sampled on day 0 of AZD1222 vaccination. The receptors stem from an adult in good health.

This rearrangement joins TRBV18 to TRBJ1-5; perhaps TRBD1 as D (5 bases). V lost 4 bases, J lost 3 bases, and 16 bases lay in between. The CDR3 runs to 16 residues. In germline, CDR1 is KGHSH, CDR2 LQKENI. The CDR3 DNA sequence: TGTGCCAGCTCACTGCAGGGAGGGGCCCCCAATCAGCCCCAGCATTTT. It yields the protein CASSLQGGAPNQPQHF.

The chain links TRBV4-2 to TRBJ1-2, with 9 bases identical to TRBD1. The CDR3 loop spans 19 amino acids. V dropped 0 bases and J dropped 3; count of bases not matched to a gene: 14. Germline V lookup: CDR1 LGHNA, CDR2 YNFKEQ. The CDR3 loop is CASSQERGVKRTGDYGYTF. CDR3 DNA: TGTGCCAGCAGCCAAGAGAGGGGCGTGAAAAGGACAGGGGACTATGGCTACACCTTC.

V usage is TRBV30 and J usage is TRBJ1-3; D unclear. Per the germline V gene, CDR1 is GTSNPN and CDR2 is SVGIG (reference sequence). There are 15 residues in the CDR3. Trimming shortened V by 1 base and J by 0 bases, and 10 bases separated the two germline ends. In DNA, the CDR3 is TGTGCCTGGAGTGGGGCCCCACTCTCTGGAAACACCATATATTTT. Protein: CAWSGAPLSGNTIYF.